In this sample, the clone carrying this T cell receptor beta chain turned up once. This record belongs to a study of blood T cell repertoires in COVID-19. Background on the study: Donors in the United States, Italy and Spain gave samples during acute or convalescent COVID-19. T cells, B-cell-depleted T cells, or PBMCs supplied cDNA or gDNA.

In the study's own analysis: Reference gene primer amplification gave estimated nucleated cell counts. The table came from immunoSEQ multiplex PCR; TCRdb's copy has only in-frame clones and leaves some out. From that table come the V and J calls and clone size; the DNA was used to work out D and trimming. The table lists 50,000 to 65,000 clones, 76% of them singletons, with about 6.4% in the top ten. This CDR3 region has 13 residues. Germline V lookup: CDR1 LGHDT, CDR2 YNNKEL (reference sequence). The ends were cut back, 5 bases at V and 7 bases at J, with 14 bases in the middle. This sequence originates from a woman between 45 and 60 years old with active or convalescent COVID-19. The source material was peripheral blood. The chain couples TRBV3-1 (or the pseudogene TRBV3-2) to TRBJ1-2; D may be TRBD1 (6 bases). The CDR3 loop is CASSRGGGAGYTF. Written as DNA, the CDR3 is TGTGCCAGCAGCAGGGGGGGCGGAGCTGGCTACACCTTC.